The sequence of this T cell receptor beta chain was determined in a study of cytomegalovirus exposure and HLA in healthy donors. General observations from the study: A later analysis linked a missense variant in DCLRE1C to the trimming of TCR beta V and J genes.

On this clone itself: Its specificity is not known.

V lost 4 bases and J 7 bases, leaving 13 bases between the germline ends. Germline V gene sequence: CDR1 LNHDA, CDR2 SQIVND (reference sequence). The CDR3 length is 13 residues. PCR amplification relied on 60 Vbeta primers (plus 13 Jbeta primers). Measured with immunoSEQ multiplex PCR; TCRdb has only the in-frame clones, and not every one. Of 180,000 or so clones listed, 86% are singletons. This chain links TRBV19 with TRBJ2-5; D ambiguous. The receptor's source is a woman aged 25 to 39 in good health and CMV-seronegative. The sequenced material came from PBMCs. The CDR3 sequence: CASSTIPAGTQYF. Written as DNA, the CDR3 is TGTGCCAGTAGTACCATCCCCGCCGGGACCCAGTACTTC.